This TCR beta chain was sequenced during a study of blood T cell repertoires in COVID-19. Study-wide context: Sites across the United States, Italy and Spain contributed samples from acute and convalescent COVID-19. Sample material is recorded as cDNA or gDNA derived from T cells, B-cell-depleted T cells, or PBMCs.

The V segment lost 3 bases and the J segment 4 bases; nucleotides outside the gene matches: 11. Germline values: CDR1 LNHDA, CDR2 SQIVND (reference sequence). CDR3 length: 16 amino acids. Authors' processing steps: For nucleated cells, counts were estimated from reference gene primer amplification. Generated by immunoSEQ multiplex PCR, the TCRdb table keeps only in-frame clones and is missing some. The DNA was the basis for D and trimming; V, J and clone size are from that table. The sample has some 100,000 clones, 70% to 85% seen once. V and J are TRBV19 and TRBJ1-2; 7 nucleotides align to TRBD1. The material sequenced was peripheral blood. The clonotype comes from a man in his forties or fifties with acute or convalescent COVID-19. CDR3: CASSMPQNRGAYGYTF. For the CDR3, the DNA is TGTGCCAGTAGTATGCCGCAGAACAGGGGTGCCTATGGCTACACCTTC.